These T cell receptor beta chains were read from a single sample in a study of blood T cell repertoires in COVID-19. Produced via immunoSEQ multiplex PCR; TCRdb's table is partial and in-frame only. The sample contains hundreds of thousands of clones, approximately 90% of which appear only once. The sample taken for sequencing was PBMCs or T cells enriched from blood (not recorded which). The receptor source for this set is a man aged 25 to 40 who had recovered from COVID-19. CDR3s include the opening cysteine and the closing phenylalanine or tryptophan. Fields, in order: V gene, clone size, CDR3 protein. The listing skips clone size in some rows; elsewhere it reads once, few, many or a size class.

v_call: TRBV15
clone_size: .
cdr3_aa: CATSRDPSSYEQYF

v_call: TRBV28
clone_size: .
cdr3_aa: CASSPRLWDFTDTQYF

v_call: TRBV14
clone_size: .
cdr3_aa: CASSQVSGFEQYF

v_call: TRBV11-2
clone_size: .
cdr3_aa: CASSPMTGTNNGYTF

v_call: TRBV10-3
clone_size: .
cdr3_aa: CAISDFDRTYEQYF

v_call: TRBV19
clone_size: few
cdr3_aa: CASSILFGESPLHF

v_call: TRBV19
clone_size: once
cdr3_aa: CASSIMGAASGYEQYF

v_call: TRBV7-9
clone_size: .
cdr3_aa: CASSLQGNSPLHF

v_call: TRBV6-4
clone_size: .
cdr3_aa: CASSVTGYRSTGELFF

v_call: TRBV6-2/TRBV6-3
clone_size: many
cdr3_aa: CASSRSGEQYF

v_call: TRBV21-1
clone_size: once
cdr3_aa: CASSKGNNLYGYTF

v_call: TRBV15
clone_size: .
cdr3_aa: CATQRGPNNEQFF

v_call: TRBV7-6
clone_size: .
cdr3_aa: CASSSGVLGSTEAFF

v_call: TRBV6-5
clone_size: .
cdr3_aa: CASSDRGRLETQYF

v_call: TRBV28
clone_size: .
cdr3_aa: CASGDRDMQFF

v_call: TRBV18
clone_size: .
cdr3_aa: CASSPGTSGTDTQYF

v_call: TRBV19
clone_size: .
cdr3_aa: CASSRQGPNEKLFF

v_call: TRBV28
clone_size: .
cdr3_aa: CASGPGFSYEQYF

v_call: TRBV12-3/TRBV12-4
clone_size: .
cdr3_aa: CASTLRFTEAFF

v_call: TRBV6-5
clone_size: .
cdr3_aa: CASRPTGTGTGELFF

v_call: TRBV5-1
clone_size: .
cdr3_aa: CASSGGGTEFF

v_call: TRBV3-1/TRBV3-2
clone_size: few
cdr3_aa: CASTGLSGILGTDTQYF

v_call: TRBV28
clone_size: .
cdr3_aa: CASSTSFGAEQYF

v_call: TRBV30
clone_size: .
cdr3_aa: CACLGQGQNQPQHF

v_call: TRBV7-9
clone_size: .
cdr3_aa: CASSLAREWGTGELFF

v_call: TRBV10-3
clone_size: .
cdr3_aa: CAINAGLLQETQYF

v_call: TRBV7-8
clone_size: .
cdr3_aa: CASSLASTSSSYEQYF

v_call: TRBV12-5
clone_size: .
cdr3_aa: CASGSAGLLSYEQYF

v_call: TRBV28
clone_size: .
cdr3_aa: CASSFSRGRGGGYTF

v_call: TRBV10-3
clone_size: .
cdr3_aa: CAISEGQGFTEAFF

v_call: TRBV18
clone_size: .
cdr3_aa: CASSPPSGGSYEQYF

v_call: TRBV28
clone_size: .
cdr3_aa: CASSSGVNYGYTF

v_call: TRBV7-3
clone_size: few
cdr3_aa: CASSPGDRLYEQYF

v_call: TRBV21-1
clone_size: .
cdr3_aa: CASITLREYHYQETQYF

v_call: TRBV10-3
clone_size: .
cdr3_aa: CAISPGGATEAFF

v_call: TRBV19
clone_size: once
cdr3_aa: CASSVGVNTGELFF

v_call: TRBV7-3
clone_size: .
cdr3_aa: CASSFLAGGTTDTQYF

v_call: TRBV28
clone_size: .
cdr3_aa: CASRPSGGQETQYF

v_call: TRBV19
clone_size: once
cdr3_aa: CASSLGLAGRGYGELFF

v_call: TRBV6-5
clone_size: .
cdr3_aa: CASSPDSHNQPQHF

v_call: TRBV11-2
clone_size: .
cdr3_aa: CASSLVVNGGQGYGYTF

v_call: TRBV13
clone_size: .
cdr3_aa: CASSLRGREISDTQYF

v_call: TRBV27
clone_size: .
cdr3_aa: CASSSPGRGIAGELFF

v_call: TRBV3-1/TRBV3-2
clone_size: .
cdr3_aa: CASSPWPGGTDTQYF

v_call: TRBV30
clone_size: once
cdr3_aa: CAWSVRGSTEAFF

v_call: TRBV15
clone_size: .
cdr3_aa: CATSRVAGTQYF

v_call: TRBV24-1
clone_size: .
cdr3_aa: CASSDYSYNEQFF

v_call: TRBV9
clone_size: .
cdr3_aa: CASSLLAENTGELFF

v_call: TRBV5-6
clone_size: .
cdr3_aa: CASIRLPGGENEQFF